Sequencing of this T cell receptor beta chain was carried out in a study of T cell responses to AZD1222 COVID-19 vaccine. Broader study findings: Clonal diversity may have been underestimated, and the donors were mostly white British, with more females than males.

Germline loops: CDR1 SGHTA, CDR2 FQGNSA. This CDR3 comprises 16 residues. With 5 bases clipped from V and 2 bases from J, the junction kept 7 bases outside the gene matches. On this clone: Its antigen is as yet unknown.

Repertoires were generated with immunoSEQ multiplex PCR, while TCRdb's copy carries only in-frame clones and drops some. The sample contains 110,000 or so clones, about 83% of which appear only once. Sequences were derived from peripheral blood, sampled on day 0 of AZD1222 vaccination. V is TRBV7-2 and J is TRBJ2-1; the match to TRBD2 covers 9 bases. The receptor was isolated from an adult in good health. The DNA of the CDR3 is TGTGCCAGCAGCCTTAGCGGGAGCACCGCCTACAATGAGCAGTTCTTC. Its protein product is CASSLSGSTAYNEQFF.